The 28 T cell receptor beta chains in this list originate from one sample, sequenced in a study of shared clonotypes between healthy human individuals. TCRdb's table, derived via immunoSEQ multiplex PCR, lists solely in-frame clones and lacks some. The sample includes roughly 2,300,000 clones, less than 95% of them seen just once. Material: naive CD4+ T cells from PBMCs. The subset was: CD45RA+ positively selected. The receptors stem from a man between 18 and 35 years old in good health. Some clones in this sample may be carry-over from other donors' samples.

The chain has TRBV10-3 and TRBJ2-1; 12 bases line up with TRBD2. CDR1 ENHRY and CDR2 SYGVKD come from the germline V gene. After removal of 5 bases from V and 7 bases from J, the junction contained 6 bases not matched to a gene. The CDR3 has 15 residues. CDR3 in amino acids: CAISLLAGGPNEQFF. CDR3 bases: TGTGCCATCAGTCTTCTAGCGGGAGGGCCTAATGAGCAGTTCTTC.

This clone appeared once. The chain uses TRBV15 and TRBJ2-1; D ambiguous. From germline, CDR1 is LNHNV and CDR2 YYDKDF (reference sequence). Deletions cut 3 bases from V and 4 bases from J, with 10 bases between. This CDR3 contains 14 residues. The CDR3 nucleotides are TGTGCCACCAGCAGGGGAACAGATTACAATGAGCAGTTCTTC. Translated: CATSRGTDYNEQFF.

This clone appeared once. This sample includes further DNA sequences coding for the same CDR3. The chain links TRBV20-1 to TRBJ1-2, with 8 nucleotides matching TRBD1. This CDR3 spans 11 amino acids. V lost 6 bases to trimming and J lost 5 bases; unmatched junction nucleotides: 2. Germline V gene lookup returns CDR1 DFQATT and CDR2 SNEGSKA (reference sequence). As DNA, the CDR3 is TGCAGTGCACGGACAGGGTATGGCTACACCTTC. Amino acid sequence: CSARTGYGYTF.

This clone was detected only a few times. The chain carries TRBV2 and TRBJ2-3; 7 bases are shared with TRBD2. The germline V gene encodes CDR1 SNHLY and CDR2 FYNNEI. The trim removed 8 bases at V and 2 bases at J, leaving 1 base unmatched. This CDR3 has 12 residues. CDR3 sequence reads: CASGGDTDTQYF. DNA for the CDR3: TGTGCCAGCGGGGGGGACACAGATACGCAGTATTTT.

The chain links TRBV29-1 to TRBJ1-2; a possible D gene is TRBD1 (5 bases). Germline loops: CDR1 SQVTM, CDR2 ANQGSEA. V was trimmed by 3 bases and J by 2 bases, leaving 13 bases between them. This CDR3 has 14 amino acids. The CDR3 region has the DNA TGCAGCGTTGACCAAGGTGGGGCAAACTATGGCTACACCTTC. Protein product: CSVDQGGANYGYTF.

This chain joins TRBV7-9 and TRBJ2-2; D may match TRBD1 or TRBD2 (5 bases each). The CDR3 has 14 residues. V shed 4 bases and J shed 5 bases, with 11 bases lying between them. Per the germline V gene, CDR1 is SEHNR and CDR2 is FQNEAQ (reference sequence). CDR3 protein: CASSYPRETGELFF. DNA of the CDR3: TGTGCCAGCAGCTACCCCAGGGAGACCGGGGAGCTGTTTTTT.

The rearrangement uses TRBV28 and TRBJ2-1; a weak D match, TRBD2 (6 bases). The germline V gene has CDR1 MDHEN and CDR2 SYDVKM. The CDR3 has 14 residues. The V end lost 2 bases, the J end lost 2 bases, and 7 bases lay between the germline ends. The CDR3 bases are TGTGCCAGCAGTTTAGGCGGGACCTACAATGAGCAGTTCTTC. Its translation is CASSLGGTYNEQFF. Variable domain in full (rest from reference TRBV28 and TRBJ2-1): DVKVTQSSRYLVKRTGEKVFLECVQDMDHENMFWYRQDPGLGLRLIYFSYDVKMKEKGDIPEGYSVSREKKERFSLILESASTNQTSMYLCASSLGGTYNEQFFGPGTRLTVL.

V gene TRBV7-2 combines with J gene TRBJ2-1; 14 bases fit TRBD2. With 1 base clipped from V and 7 bases from J, the junction kept 6 bases outside the gene matches. CDR1 is SGHTA, CDR2 FQGNSA, per germline. The CDR3 runs to 17 residues. In nucleotides, the CDR3 is TGTGCCAGCAGCTTAGTCGGACTAGCGGGAGGTCGTAATGAGCAGTTCTTC. Its protein product is CASSLVGLAGGRNEQFF.

The V and J genes are TRBV28 and TRBJ2-1, with 9 bases fitting TRBD2. Germline CDR1 MDHEN, CDR2 SYDVKM. The V segment lost 5 bases and the J segment 4 bases; nucleotides outside the gene matches: 9. The CDR3 runs to 16 residues. CDR3 region: CASSGRLAETYNEQFF. For the CDR3, the DNA is TGTGCCAGCAGTGGACGACTAGCGGAGACATACAATGAGCAGTTCTTC.

The chain uses TRBV18 and TRBJ1-5; 10 nucleotides match TRBD1. This CDR3 has 14 amino acids. Per the germline V gene, CDR1 is KGHSH and CDR2 is LQKENI. Losses at the gene ends were 5 bases for V and 7 bases for J; bases not matched to a gene: 5. CDR3 sequence reads: CASSAGQGGQPQHF. The CDR3 DNA is TGTGCCAGCTCAGCCGGACAGGGGGGCCAGCCCCAGCATTTT.

This clone was detected once. The V call is TRBV7-4, the J call TRBJ2-7; no firm D call. The CDR3 is 12 amino acids. Germline assignment: CDR1 SGHVT and CDR2 SQSDAQ. Deletions cut 5 bases from V and 5 bases from J, with 10 bases between. CDR3 in amino acids: CASSPRSHEQYF. CDR3 nucleotide sequence: TGTGCCAGCAGCCCGAGGAGCCACGAGCAGTACTTC.

The chain combines TRBV27 with TRBJ1-2, with D possibly TRBD1 on 6 matching bases. V was pared by 5 bases and J by 4 bases, with 23 bases between. Germline V gene data show CDR1 as MNHEY and CDR2 as SMNVEV (reference sequence). This CDR3 contains 17 residues. The CDR3 protein is CASSATGPHPALYGYTF. The CDR3 region has the DNA TGTGCCAGCAGTGCGACAGGTCCCCACCCCGCTCTCTATGGCTACACCTTC.

This chain connects TRBV28 to TRBJ2-1; the D is unclear. The CDR3 runs to 16 residues. Germline values: CDR1 MDHEN, CDR2 SYDVKM. With 3 bases removed from V and 4 bases from J, the gap between germline ends came to 16 bases. The chain's CDR3 is CASSFRLLTRYNEQFF. CDR3 bases: TGTGCCAGCAGTTTTCGTCTCCTAACCCGATACAATGAGCAGTTCTTC. The whole variable domain, filled in from reference TRBV28 and TRBJ2-1, reads DVKVTQSSRYLVKRTGEKVFLECVQDMDHENMFWYRQDPGLGLRLIYFSYDVKMKEKGDIPEGYSVSREKKERFSLILESASTNQTSMYLCASSFRLLTRYNEQFFGPGTRLTVL.

This clone was seen just once. This chain uses TRBV2 with TRBJ1-2; D gene ambiguous. Germline V gene data show CDR1 as SNHLY and CDR2 as FYNNEI. V lost 0 bases and J lost 3, with 8 bases in between. This CDR3 is 14 amino acids long. The CDR3, as DNA: TGTGCCAGCAGTGAAGCCCCAGGATACTATGGCTACACCTTC. Its translation is CASSEAPGYYGYTF. The full variable domain, completed using reference TRBV2 and TRBJ1-2, is EPEVTQTPSHQVTQMGQEVILRCVPISNHLYFYWYRQILGQKVEFLVSFYNNEISEKSEIFDDQFSVERPDGSNFTLKIRSTKLEDSAMYFCASSEAPGYYGYTFGSGTRLTVV.

With regard to this clone: This same CDR3 is encoded by further DNA sequences in the sample. The CDR3 region has the DNA TGTGCCAGCTCACCGCTAGCGGGAGGCTCCTACAATGAGCAGTTCTTC. Protein sequence: CASSPLAGGSYNEQFF. The rearrangement uses TRBV18 and TRBJ2-1; 11 nucleotides match TRBD2. CDR1 and CDR2 from the germline V gene are KGHSH and LQKENI. V was clipped by 3 bases and J by 0 bases; unmatched bases: 1. This CDR3 has 16 residues.

The chain is built from TRBV5-1 and TRBJ2-3, with 10 bases identical to TRBD1. CDR1 is SGHRS, CDR2 YFSETQ, per germline. V was clipped by 4 bases and J by 1 base; unmatched bases: 6. The CDR3 is 16 residues long. The CDR3 region is CASSPRQGAGTDTQYF. For the CDR3, the DNA is TGCGCCAGCAGCCCCCGACAGGGGGCTGGCACAGATACGCAGTATTTT.

The J gene is TRBJ2-5, the V gene TRBV5-1; either TRBD1 or TRBD2 may fit D (5 bases each). Matching the DNA end better, TRBJ2-7 makes the J call doubtful. The CDR3 loop spans 14 amino acids. In germline, CDR1 is SGHRS, CDR2 YFSETQ. The CDR3 DNA reads TGCGCCAGCAGCTTAGGGGTAGCGAACTACGAGCAGTACTTC. As protein: CASSLGVANYEQYF.

The chain links TRBV6-1 to TRBJ2-7; 7 nucleotides align to TRBD2. The CDR3 is 16 residues long. Germline values: CDR1 MNHNS, CDR2 SASEGT. The V and J ends lost 1 base and 3 bases, in that order; junction bases with no gene match: 9. The CDR3 DNA follows: TGTGCCAGCAGTGAAGGTTTACTAGCGCAATACTACGAGCAGTACTTC. This gives the protein CASSEGLLAQYYEQYF.

The chain has TRBV28 and TRBJ2-6; TRBD2 might be the D (6 bases). CDR3 length: 17 residues. Germline V gives CDR1 MDHEN, CDR2 SYDVKM. V was cut by 6 bases and J by 2 bases, with 17 bases left in between. DNA for the CDR3: TGTGCCAGCAGCAACCCGTATGGCGGGGCTGGGGCCAACGTCCTGACTTTC. Translation: CASSNPYGGAGANVLTF.

CDR3 in DNA: TGTGCCAGCAGCCCCAGGGGGTCGATGAACACTGAAGCTTTCTTT. Protein product: CASSPRGSMNTEAFF. V usage is TRBV5-5 and J usage is TRBJ1-1; TRBD1 matches 7 bases. Germline CDR1 and CDR2: SGHKS and YYEKEE (reference sequence). V trimming: 4 bases; J trimming: 0 bases; junction bases outside the gene matches: 6. The CDR3 length is 15 residues.

This chain links TRBV19 with TRBJ2-1; D is perhaps TRBD1 (6 bases). V dropped 6 bases and J dropped 0 bases, with 18 bases sitting between them. CDR3 length equals 17 residues. Germline loops: CDR1 LNHDA, CDR2 SQIVND (reference sequence). The CDR3 region is CASSRRRQASSYNEQFF. In nucleotides, the CDR3 is TGTGCCAGTAGCCGCCGTCGACAGGCAAGCTCCTACAATGAGCAGTTCTTC. The variable domain in full, with the rest retrieved from reference TRBV19 and TRBJ2-1, is DGGITQSPKYLFRKEGQNVTLSCEQNLNHDAMYWYRQDPGQGLRLIYYSQIVNDFQKGDIAEGYSVSREKKESFPLTVTSAQKNPTAFYLCASSRRRQASSYNEQFFGPGTRLTVL.

The chain is built from TRBV6-5 and TRBJ2-7; 8 bases line up with TRBD1. The CDR3 has 13 amino acids. Trimming at V came to 10 bases and at J to 1 base, leaving 6 bases not matched to a gene. Germline assignment: CDR1 MNHEY and CDR2 SVGAGI. The CDR3 region has the DNA TGTGCCACCAGGACAGGGATGTCCTACGAGCAGTACTTC. Amino acids: CATRTGMSYEQYF.

The chain joins TRBV2 to TRBJ1-6; TRBD1 matches at 8 bases. J lost 6 bases, V lost 7 bases, and 11 bases had no gene match. CDR1 and CDR2 from the germline V gene are SNHLY and FYNNEI. CDR3 length equals 16 residues. The CDR3 spells CASNPQGDRFNSPLHF. The CDR3 DNA sequence: TGTGCCAGCAACCCACAGGGGGACAGATTTAATTCACCCCTCCACTTT.

V usage is TRBV2 and J usage is TRBJ1-6; tentatively, D is TRBD1 (6 bases). Deletions cut 11 bases from V and 7 bases from J, with 12 bases between. CDR1 and CDR2 (germline): SNHLY, FYNNEI. The CDR3 spans 12 residues. Here the CDR3 DNA reads TGTGCCGAAGCAGGGGTGAATTCACCCCTCCACTTT. Amino acid sequence: CAEAGVNSPLHF.

The chain couples TRBV7-9 to TRBJ2-1; the D gene could be TRBD1 or TRBD2 (6 bases each). The germline V gene has CDR1 SEHNR and CDR2 FQNEAQ (reference sequence). Between the trimmed V and J ends, which lost 1 base and 9 bases, there was a span of 16 bases. The CDR3 extends over 15 amino acids. CDR3: CASSLGLGGFPEQFF. The CDR3 DNA follows: TGTGCCAGCAGCTTAGGACTAGGGGGGTTTCCTGAGCAGTTCTTC.

The chain employs TRBV2 and TRBJ1-2, with D perhaps matching TRBD1 (6 bases). There are 14 residues in the CDR3. The germline CDR1 and CDR2 sequences are SNHLY and FYNNEI. V was clipped by 2 bases and J by 8 bases, with 15 bases between them. The CDR3 protein is CASSEFSGGRGYTF. The CDR3 nucleotides are TGTGCCAGCAGTGAATTTTCCGGGGGGCGAGGCTACACCTTC.

This chain uses TRBV11-3 with TRBJ2-5; the match to TRBD2 covers 8 bases. Unmatched junction bases numbered 10, after V lost 5 bases and J lost 5 bases. The CDR3 consists of 15 residues. The germline gives CDR1 SGHNT, CDR2 YENEEA. The chain's CDR3 is CASSPRGGKVETQYF. In nucleotides, the CDR3 is TGTGCCAGCAGCCCCCGCGGGGGGAAGGTGGAGACCCAGTACTTC.

The rearrangement joins TRBV5-1 to TRBJ1-3; D is uncertain. V was trimmed by 4 bases and J by 2 bases, leaving 13 bases between them. The CDR3 sequence is 15 residues long. The germline V gene encodes CDR1 SGHRS and CDR2 YFSETQ. The chain's CDR3 is CASSEWGYAGNTIYF. The CDR3 nucleotides are TGCGCCAGCAGCGAATGGGGATACGCTGGAAACACCATATATTTT.